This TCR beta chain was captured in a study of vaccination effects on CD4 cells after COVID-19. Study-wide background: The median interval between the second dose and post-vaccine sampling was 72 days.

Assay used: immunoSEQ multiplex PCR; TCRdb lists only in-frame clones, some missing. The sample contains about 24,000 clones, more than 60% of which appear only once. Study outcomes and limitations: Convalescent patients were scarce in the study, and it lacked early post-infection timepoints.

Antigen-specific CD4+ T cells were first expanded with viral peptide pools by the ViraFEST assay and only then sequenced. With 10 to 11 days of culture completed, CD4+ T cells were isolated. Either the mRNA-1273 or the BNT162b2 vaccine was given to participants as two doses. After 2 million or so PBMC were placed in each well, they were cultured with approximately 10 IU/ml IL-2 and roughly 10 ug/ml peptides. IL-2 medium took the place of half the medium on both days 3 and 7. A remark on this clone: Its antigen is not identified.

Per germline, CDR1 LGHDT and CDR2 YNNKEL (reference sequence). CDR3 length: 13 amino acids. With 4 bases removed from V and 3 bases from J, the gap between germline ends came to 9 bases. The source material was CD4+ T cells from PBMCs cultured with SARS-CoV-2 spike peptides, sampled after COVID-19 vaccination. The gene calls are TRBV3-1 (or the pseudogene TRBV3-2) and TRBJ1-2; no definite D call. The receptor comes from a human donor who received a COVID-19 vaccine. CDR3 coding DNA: TGTGCCAGCAGCCTCGACGGAGACTATGGCTACACCTTC. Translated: CASSLDGDYGYTF.